Detailed here is one T cell receptor (beta chain). This record comes from a study of cytomegalovirus exposure and HLA in healthy donors. The V and J ends lost 5 bases and 2 bases, in that order; junction bases with no gene match: 9. The CDR3 sequence is 17 residues long. CDR1 is MNHEY and CDR2 is SMNVEV in the germline V gene (reference sequence). Only in-frame clones appear in the TCRdb table, and some are missing; sequencing was by immunoSEQ multiplex PCR. The sample includes about 79,000 clones, 90% to 95% of them seen just once. The material sequenced was PBMCs. The chain joins TRBV27 to TRBJ2-1; the match to TRBD2 covers 10 bases. The sequence derives from a woman aged 25 to 39 in good health and CMV-seronegative. CDR3 sequence reads: CASSLEPGLAPYNEQFF. DNA for the CDR3: TGTGCCAGCAGTCTAGAACCGGGACTAGCGCCCTACAATGAGCAGTTCTTC.